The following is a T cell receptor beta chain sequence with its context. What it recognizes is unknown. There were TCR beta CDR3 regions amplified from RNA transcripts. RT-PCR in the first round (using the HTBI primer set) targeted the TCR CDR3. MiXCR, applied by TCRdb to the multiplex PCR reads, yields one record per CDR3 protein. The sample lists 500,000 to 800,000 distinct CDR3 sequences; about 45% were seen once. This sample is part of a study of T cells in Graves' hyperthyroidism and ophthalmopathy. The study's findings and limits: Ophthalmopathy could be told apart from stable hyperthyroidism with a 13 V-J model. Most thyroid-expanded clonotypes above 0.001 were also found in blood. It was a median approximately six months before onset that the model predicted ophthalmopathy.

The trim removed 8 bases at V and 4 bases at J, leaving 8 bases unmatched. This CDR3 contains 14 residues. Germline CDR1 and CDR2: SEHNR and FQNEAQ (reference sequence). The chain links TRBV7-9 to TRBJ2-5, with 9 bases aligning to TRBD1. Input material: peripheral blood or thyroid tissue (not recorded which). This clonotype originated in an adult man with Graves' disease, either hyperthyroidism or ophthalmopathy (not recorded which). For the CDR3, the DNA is TGTGCCAGCCGCCTGGGACAGGGAGTAGAGACCCAGTACTTC. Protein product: CASRLGQGVETQYF.